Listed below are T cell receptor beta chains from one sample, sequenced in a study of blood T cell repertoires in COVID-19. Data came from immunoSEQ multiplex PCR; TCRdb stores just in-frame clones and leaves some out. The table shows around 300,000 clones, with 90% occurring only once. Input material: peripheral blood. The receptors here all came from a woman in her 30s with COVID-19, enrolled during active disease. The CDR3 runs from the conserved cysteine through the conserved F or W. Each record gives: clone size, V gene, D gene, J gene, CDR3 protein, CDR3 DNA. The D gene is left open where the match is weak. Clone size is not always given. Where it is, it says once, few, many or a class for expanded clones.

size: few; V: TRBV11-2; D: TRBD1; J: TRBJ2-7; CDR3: CASSFRQGLALEQYF; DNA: TGTGCCAGCAGCTTCCGACAGGGCCTGGCCTTGGAGCAGTACTTC
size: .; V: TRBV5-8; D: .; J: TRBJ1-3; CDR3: CASSFRGFSGNTIYF; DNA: TGTGCCAGCAGCTTTCGCGGCTTCTCTGGAAACACCATATATTTT
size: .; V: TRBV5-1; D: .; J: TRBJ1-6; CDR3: CASSSTANNSPLHF; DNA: TGCGCCAGCAGCTCGACAGCGAATAATTCACCCCTCCACTTT
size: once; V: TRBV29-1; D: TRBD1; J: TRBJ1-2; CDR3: CSVQGQGDGYTF; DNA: TGCAGCGTTCAAGGACAGGGAGACGGCTACACCTTC
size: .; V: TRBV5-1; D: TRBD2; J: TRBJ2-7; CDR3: CASSFGGLAGNYEQYF; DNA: TGCGCCAGCAGCTTCGGGGGACTAGCGGGAAATTACGAGCAGTACTTC
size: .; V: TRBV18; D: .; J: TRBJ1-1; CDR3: CASSPNPGALGTEAFF; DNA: TGTGCCAGCTCACCAAATCCTGGAGCCCTGGGCACTGAAGCTTTCTTT
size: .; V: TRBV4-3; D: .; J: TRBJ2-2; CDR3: CASSLYRVHTGELFF; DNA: TGCGCCAGCAGCCTGTACAGGGTTCACACCGGGGAGCTGTTTTTT
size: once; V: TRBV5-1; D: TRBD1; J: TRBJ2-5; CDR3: CASSLTGGSETQYF; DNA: TGCGCCAGCAGCCTGACAGGGGGCTCCGAGACCCAGTACTTC
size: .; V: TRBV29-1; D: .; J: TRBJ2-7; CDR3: CRSPDLGYEQYF; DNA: TGCAGGTCCCCGGACTTAGGCTACGAGCAGTACTTC
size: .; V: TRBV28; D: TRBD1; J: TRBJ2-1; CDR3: CASEGQVEGWHNEQFF; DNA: TGTGCCAGCGAAGGACAGGTCGAAGGTTGGCACAATGAGCAGTTCTTC
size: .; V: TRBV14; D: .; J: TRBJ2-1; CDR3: CASSPLPLNEQFF; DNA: TGTGCCAGCAGCCCACTACCATTAAATGAGCAGTTCTTC
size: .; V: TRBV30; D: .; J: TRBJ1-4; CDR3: CAWLNRERREKLFF; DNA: TGTGCCTGGCTCAACAGGGAGCGCCGAGAAAAACTGTTTTTT
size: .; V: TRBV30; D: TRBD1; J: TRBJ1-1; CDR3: CAWTGTGITEAFF; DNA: TGTGCCTGGACTGGGACAGGGATCACTGAAGCTTTCTTT
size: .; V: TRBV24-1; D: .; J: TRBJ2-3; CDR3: CATSNGVPTDTQYF; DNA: TGTGCCACCAGCAACGGGGTACCCACAGATACGCAGTATTTT
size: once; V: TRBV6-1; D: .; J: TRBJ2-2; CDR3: CASSETRTGELFF; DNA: TGTGCCAGCAGTGAAACTAGAACCGGGGAGCTGTTTTTT
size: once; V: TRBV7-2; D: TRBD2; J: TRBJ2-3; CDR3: CASSRRIAGGGDTQYF; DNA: TGTGCCAGCAGCCGGAGGATAGCGGGAGGGGGGGATACGCAGTATTTT